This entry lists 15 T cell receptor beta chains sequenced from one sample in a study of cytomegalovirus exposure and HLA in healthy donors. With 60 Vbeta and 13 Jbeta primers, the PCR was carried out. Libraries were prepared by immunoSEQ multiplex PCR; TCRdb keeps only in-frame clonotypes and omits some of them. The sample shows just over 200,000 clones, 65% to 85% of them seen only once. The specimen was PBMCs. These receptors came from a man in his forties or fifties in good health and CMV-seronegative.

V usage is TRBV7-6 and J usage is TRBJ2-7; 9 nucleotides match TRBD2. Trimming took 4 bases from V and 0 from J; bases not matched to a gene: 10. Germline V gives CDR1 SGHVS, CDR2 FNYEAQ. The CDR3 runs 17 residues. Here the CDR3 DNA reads TGTGCCAGCAGCTCTGGCGTAGGGACTAGCTCCTCCTACGAGCAGTACTTC. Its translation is CASSSGVGTSSSYEQYF.

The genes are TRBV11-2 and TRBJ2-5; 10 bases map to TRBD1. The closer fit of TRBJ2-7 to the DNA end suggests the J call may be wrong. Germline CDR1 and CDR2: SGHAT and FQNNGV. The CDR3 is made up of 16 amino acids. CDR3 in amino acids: CASSSPGQGLPYEQYF. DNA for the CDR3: TGTGCCAGCAGCTCCCCGGGACAGGGGCTCCCCTACGAGCAGTACTTC.

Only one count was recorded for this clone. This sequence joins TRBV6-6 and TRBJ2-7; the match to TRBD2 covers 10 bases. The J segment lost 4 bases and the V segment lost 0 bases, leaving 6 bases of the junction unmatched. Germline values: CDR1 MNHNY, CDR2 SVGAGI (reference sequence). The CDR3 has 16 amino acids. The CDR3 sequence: CASSYSILAGEYEQYF. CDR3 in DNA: TGTGCCAGCAGTTACTCGATCCTAGCGGGAGAGTACGAGCAGTACTTC.

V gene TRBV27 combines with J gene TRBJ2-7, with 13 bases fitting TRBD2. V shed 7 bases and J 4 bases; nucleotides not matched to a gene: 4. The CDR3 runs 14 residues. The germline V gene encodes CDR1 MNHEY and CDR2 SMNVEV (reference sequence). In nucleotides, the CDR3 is TGTGCCAGCATCCGGACTAGCGGGAGTTACGAGCAGTACTTC. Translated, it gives CASIRTSGSYEQYF.

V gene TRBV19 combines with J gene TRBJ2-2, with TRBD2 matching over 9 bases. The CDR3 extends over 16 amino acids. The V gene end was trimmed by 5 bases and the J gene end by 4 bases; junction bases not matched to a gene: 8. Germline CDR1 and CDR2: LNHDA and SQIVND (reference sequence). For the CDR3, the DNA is TGTGCCAGTAGTCCACGCGGGGGGGAACGCACCGGGGAGCTGTTTTTT. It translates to CASSPRGGERTGELFF.

The CDR3 region is CASSESTAYNEQFF. Here the CDR3 DNA reads TGCGCCAGCAGTGAGTCAACAGCCTACAATGAGCAGTTCTTC. V gene TRBV10-1 combines with J gene TRBJ2-1, with D uncertain. The germline V gene encodes CDR1 WNHNN and CDR2 SYGVQD (reference sequence). The CDR3 has 14 amino acids. Trimming took 0 bases from V and 2 from J, leaving 5 bases between them.

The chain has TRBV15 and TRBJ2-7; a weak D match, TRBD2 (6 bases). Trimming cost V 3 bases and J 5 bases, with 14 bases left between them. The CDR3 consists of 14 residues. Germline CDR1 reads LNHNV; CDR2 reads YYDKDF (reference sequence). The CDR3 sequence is CATSRGDWWDEQYF. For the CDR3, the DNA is TGTGCCACCAGCAGGGGGGACTGGTGGGACGAGCAGTACTTC.

The CDR3 bases are TGTGCCGGACTGGACAGGGTATCCTACGAGCAGTACTTC. Its translation: CAGLDRVSYEQYF. The chain uses TRBV30 and TRBJ2-7; 8 positions agree with TRBD1. The junction had 7 bases not matched to a gene; V was cut back by 8 bases and J by 1 base. Per the germline V gene, CDR1 is GTSNPN and CDR2 is SVGIG (reference sequence). The CDR3 spans 13 residues.

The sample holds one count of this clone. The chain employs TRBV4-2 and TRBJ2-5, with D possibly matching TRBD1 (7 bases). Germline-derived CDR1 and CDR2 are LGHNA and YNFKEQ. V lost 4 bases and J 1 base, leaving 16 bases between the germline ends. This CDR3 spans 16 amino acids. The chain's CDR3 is CASSRQGGPLQETQYF. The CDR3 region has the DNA TGTGCCAGCAGCCGACAGGGAGGCCCACTCCAAGAGACCCAGTACTTC.

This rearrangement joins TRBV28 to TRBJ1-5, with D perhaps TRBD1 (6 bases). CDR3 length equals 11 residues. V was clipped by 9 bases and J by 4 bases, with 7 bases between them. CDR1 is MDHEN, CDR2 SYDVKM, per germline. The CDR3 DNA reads TGTGCCAGTCAGGGGAATCAGCCCCAGCATTTT. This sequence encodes CASQGNQPQHF.

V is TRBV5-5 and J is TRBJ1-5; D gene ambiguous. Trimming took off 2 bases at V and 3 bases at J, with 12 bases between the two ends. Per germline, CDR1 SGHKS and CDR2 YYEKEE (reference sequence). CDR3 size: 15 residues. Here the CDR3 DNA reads TGTGCCAGCAGCTTCGGGGATGCGAACAATCAGCCCCAGCATTTT. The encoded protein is CASSFGDANNQPQHF.

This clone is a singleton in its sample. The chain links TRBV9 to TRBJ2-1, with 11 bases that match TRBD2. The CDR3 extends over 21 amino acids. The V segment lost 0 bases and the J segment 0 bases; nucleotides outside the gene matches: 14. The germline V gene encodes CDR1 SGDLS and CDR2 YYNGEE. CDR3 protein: CASSVGLKSGTSGLSYNEQFF. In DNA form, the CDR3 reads TGTGCCAGCAGCGTAGGTCTGAAGTCTGGGACTAGCGGCCTCTCCTACAATGAGCAGTTCTTC.

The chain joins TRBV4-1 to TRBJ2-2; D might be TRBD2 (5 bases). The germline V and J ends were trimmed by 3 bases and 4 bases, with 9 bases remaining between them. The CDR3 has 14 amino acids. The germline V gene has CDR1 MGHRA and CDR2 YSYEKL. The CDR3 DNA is TGCGCCAGCAGCCAGGCCGAGGGCACCGGGGAGCTGTTTTTT. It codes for CASSQAEGTGELFF.

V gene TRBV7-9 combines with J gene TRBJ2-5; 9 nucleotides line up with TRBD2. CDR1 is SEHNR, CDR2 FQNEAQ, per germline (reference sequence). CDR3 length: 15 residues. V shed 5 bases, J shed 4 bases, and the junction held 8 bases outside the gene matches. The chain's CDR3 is CASSPGVAGAETQYF. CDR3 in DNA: TGTGCCAGCAGCCCGGGGGTAGCGGGGGCAGAGACCCAGTACTTC.

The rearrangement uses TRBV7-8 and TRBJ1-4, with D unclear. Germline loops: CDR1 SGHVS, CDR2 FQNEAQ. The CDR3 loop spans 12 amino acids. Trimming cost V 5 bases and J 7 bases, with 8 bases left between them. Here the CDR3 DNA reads TGTGCCAGCAGCCCTAGGAGTGAAAAACTGTTTTTT. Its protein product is CASSPRSEKLFF. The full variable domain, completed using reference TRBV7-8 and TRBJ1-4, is GAGVSQSPRYKVAKRGQDVALRCDPISGHVSLFWYQQALGQGPEFLTYFQNEAQLDKSGLPSDRFFAERPEGSVSTLKIQRTQQEDSAVYLCASSPRSEKLFFGSGTQLSVL.